The clone carrying this T cell receptor beta chain came up many times. Time point indicated: persistent/refractory GD, antithyroid drugs over 5 years with positive TRAb. Construction of the TCR library relied on RNA isolated from PBMCs. Into tubes containing EDTA, about 10 milliliters of peripheral blood were drawn. The data are from a study of regulatory T cells in long-lasting Graves disease. According to the study, TCR beta libraries were built with iRepertoire HTBI primers and CDR3-region Arm-PCR. One entry per CDR3 protein, called by TCRdb with MiXCR from the multiplex PCR reads. The sample consists of 310,000 or so distinct CDR3 sequences, 22% of them appearing once. Per the germline V gene, CDR1 is MDHEN and CDR2 is SYDVKM. V gave up 5 bases and J gave up 1 base; unmatched junction bases: 6. This CDR3 has 16 residues.

This rearrangement joins TRBV28 to TRBJ1-4; 8 bases are shared with TRBD1. Sequenced here: peripheral blood mononuclear cells (PBMCs), sampled when the disease was refractory, from a patient treated with antithyroid drugs. This TCR was sampled from a female donor with Graves disease. The CDR3 nucleotides read TGTGCCAGCAGTAAGACAGGGGCGGTAACTAATGAAAAACTGTTTTTT. It encodes CASSKTGAVTNEKLFF.